The 22 T cell receptor beta chains reported below all come from one sample, sequenced in a study of identical twins. TCRdb re-called the 5' RACE reads through MiXCR, storing one row per CDR3 protein. The table lists 1.5 million to 2 million distinct CDR3 sequences, less than 35% of them singletons. Sequenced sample: cord blood. These receptor sequences come from a newborn girl in good health.

This clonotype was counted a few times. The genes are TRBV2 and TRBJ1-4; TRBD1 matches 9 bases. Germline CDR1 and CDR2: SNHLY and FYNNEI. J gave up 8 bases and V 0 bases, and 1 base lay outside the gene matches. The CDR3 length is 14 residues. The CDR3 spells CASSEATGGEKLFF. CDR3 DNA: TGTGCCAGCAGTGAAGCGACAGGGGGGGAAAAACTGTTTTTT.

The CDR3 DNA reads TGCAGTGCTAGTGCCGTGGGTTCACCCCTCCACTTT. Its protein is CSASAVGSPLHF. This chain uses TRBV20-1 with TRBJ1-6; D is unclear. The CDR3 length is 12 residues. From germline, CDR1 is DFQATT and CDR2 SNEGSKA (reference sequence). Trimming pared 3 bases from V and 9 bases from J, leaving 9 bases between.

The chain carries TRBV24-1 and TRBJ1-2; D is perhaps TRBD1 (5 bases). Deletions cut 3 bases from V and 4 bases from J, with 14 bases between. The CDR3 is 15 amino acids. Germline CDR1 KGHDR, CDR2 SFDVKD. The CDR3 sequence is CATSDGVGGSYGYTF. The CDR3 nucleotides are TGTGCCACCAGTGATGGGGTTGGGGGTAGCTATGGCTACACCTTC.

This clonotype was counted between two and nine times. The genes are TRBV28 and TRBJ2-7, with D perhaps matching TRBD2 (6 bases). CDR3 length: 14 residues. The germline gives CDR1 MDHEN, CDR2 SYDVKM. Trimming took off 3 bases at V and 2 bases at J, with 11 bases between the two ends. CDR3 bases: TGTGCCAGCAGTTTGGGCGGGATTCCCTACGAGCAGTACTTC. Amino acid sequence: CASSLGGIPYEQYF. The full variable domain, in which reference TRBV28 and TRBJ2-7 provide the parts outside the CDR3, is DVKVTQSSRYLVKRTGEKVFLECVQDMDHENMFWYRQDPGLGLRLIYFSYDVKMKEKGDIPEGYSVSREKKERFSLILESASTNQTSMYLCASSLGGIPYEQYFGPGTRLTVT.

This clonotype has a handful of counts. The chain couples TRBV6-1 to TRBJ1-5; D is possibly TRBD1 (6 bases). Germline assignment: CDR1 MNHNS and CDR2 SASEGT. The CDR3 is 16 residues long. Between the trimmed V and J ends, which lost 5 bases and 1 base, there was a span of 15 bases. For the CDR3, the DNA is TGTGCCAGCAGTACCCGACAGGAGCGGAGCAATCAGCCCCAGCATTTT. The encoded protein is CASSTRQERSNQPQHF.

The genes are TRBV29-1 and TRBJ1-2; TRBD1 aligns across 7 bases. The V segment lost 8 bases and the J segment 4 bases; nucleotides outside the gene matches: 10. The germline V gene encodes CDR1 SQVTM and CDR2 ANQGSEA. The CDR3 contains 13 residues. The CDR3 coding sequence is TGCAGCCTTATTGAGGGGACAGTCTATGGCTACACCTTC. Translation gives CSLIEGTVYGYTF.

The chain uses TRBV7-8 and TRBJ2-2, with 9 nucleotides matching TRBD2. The ends lost 2 bases at V and 7 bases at J; junction bases unmatched: 14. CDR3 size: 18 residues. Germline V lookup: CDR1 SGHVS, CDR2 FQNEAQ. As DNA, the CDR3 is TGTGCCAGCAGCTTACCCCACTTAGCGGGGGTAGTTGGCGGGGAGCTGTTTTTT. Its protein is CASSLPHLAGVVGGELFF.

A few counts support this clonotype. The V and J genes are TRBV5-6 and TRBJ2-7; D assignment may be TRBD1 or TRBD2 (5 bases each). The CDR3 extends over 13 amino acids. Germline CDR1 reads SGHDT; CDR2 reads YYEEEE. Between the trimmed V and J ends, which lost 2 bases and 6 bases, there was a span of 12 bases. CDR3: CASSLRKGSEQYF. The CDR3 coding sequence is TGTGCCAGCAGCTTAAGAAAGGGGAGCGAGCAGTACTTC.

The genes are TRBV27 and TRBJ2-5; tentatively, D is TRBD1 or TRBD2 (5 bases each). Germline V gene data show CDR1 as MNHEY and CDR2 as SMNVEV (reference sequence). Between the trimmed V and J ends, which lost 6 bases and 13 bases, there was a span of 18 bases. This CDR3 comprises 12 residues. CDR3 DNA: TGTGCCAGCAGATCATCTCCGGGGCCCTCGTACTTC. Translated: CASRSSPGPSYF.

This clonotype was recorded at least ten times. V and J are TRBV7-2 and TRBJ2-3; 8 nucleotides align to TRBD1. This CDR3 contains 15 residues. CDR1 and CDR2 (germline): SGHTA, FQGNSA. J gave up 3 bases and V 1 base, and 3 bases lay outside the gene matches. Written as DNA, the CDR3 is TGTGCCAGCAGCTTAGGGACAGGGAGGACAGATACGCAGTATTTT. It is translated as CASSLGTGRTDTQYF.

This clonotype was observed many times. The CDR3 sequence is CASSLWRQETQYF. The CDR3 nucleotides read TGCGCCAGCAGCTTGTGGAGACAAGAGACCCAGTACTTC. The gene calls are TRBV5-1 and TRBJ2-5, with no clear D. This CDR3 is 13 amino acids long. V was shortened by 1 base and J by 2 bases, with 6 bases between the two germline ends. Per the germline V gene, CDR1 is SGHRS and CDR2 is YFSETQ.

V gene TRBV7-2 combines with J gene TRBJ2-3, with 8 bases fitting TRBD2. The CDR3 loop spans 16 amino acids. V shed 1 base, J shed 4 bases, and the junction held 7 bases outside the gene matches. Germline CDR1 and CDR2: SGHTA and FQGNSA. CDR3 coding DNA: TGTGCCAGCAGCTTAGATGGGCGGGGGGCGTCAGATACGCAGTATTTT. Its translation: CASSLDGRGASDTQYF.

This clonotype has only a few counts. The chain links TRBV7-2 to TRBJ2-1, with 9 bases lining up with TRBD2. CDR3 length: 16 residues. Germline CDR1 and CDR2: SGHTA and FQGNSA. Losses at the gene ends were 5 bases for V and 14 bases for J; bases not matched to a gene: 19. The CDR3 reads CASSPMTSGPFPGEFF. CDR3 bases: TGTGCCAGCAGCCCGATGACTAGCGGCCCATTCCCGGGCGAGTTCTTC.

This clonotype was counted between two and nine times. J is TRBJ2-7 and V is TRBV10-2; 9 positions match TRBD2. The junction had 11 bases not matched to a gene; V was cut back by 6 bases and J by 2 bases. The CDR3 runs 16 residues. The germline gives CDR1 WSHSY, CDR2 SAAADI. CDR3 coding DNA: TGCGCCAGCAGGGGAGTAGCGGGAGCTCGTACCTACGAGCAGTACTTC. The encoded protein is CASRGVAGARTYEQYF.

This sequence joins TRBV15 and TRBJ2-7; 10 bases agree with TRBD2. CDR1 and CDR2 (germline): LNHNV, YYDKDF (reference sequence). The CDR3 contains 21 residues. V dropped 0 bases and J dropped 7; count of bases not matched to a gene: 24. CDR3 nucleotide sequence: TGTGCCACCAGCAGAGATCTAAGTCGGGGTCTAGCGGGGGATTCCTACAATGAGCAGTACTTC. It is translated as CATSRDLSRGLAGDSYNEQYF.

This chain links TRBV21-1 with TRBJ1-5. TRBV21-1 is termed a pseudogene. The CDR3 contains 17 residues. CDR3 in DNA: TGTGCCAGCAGCCTCTCCTTGTGGAGGACTAGCAATCAGCCCCAGCATTTT. Encoded protein: CASSLSLWRTSNQPQHF.

V usage is TRBV7-2 and J usage is TRBJ2-5; 8 bases are shared with TRBD2. The J call is doubtful: the DNA matches TRBJ2-7 better. CDR1 is SGHTA, CDR2 FQGNSA, per germline. The CDR3 runs 15 residues. This CDR3 is CASSSGGALSYEQYF. CDR3 in DNA: TGTGCCAGCAGCTCGGGGGGGGCGCTTTCCTACGAGCAGTACTTC.

Note on this clonotype: Compared with germline, one end of the junction differs, possibly owing to a read error. The chain has TRBV29-1 and TRBJ1-4; D remains ambiguous. Germline V gene sequence: CDR1 SQVTM, CDR2 ANQGSEA. This CDR3 contains 14 residues. The CDR3, as DNA: TGCAGCGTTCTCCCTTTGACAACTAATGAAAAACCGTTTTTT. Its translation is CSVLPLTTNEKPFF.

This clonotype has a handful of counts. This chain connects TRBV20-1 to TRBJ2-1, with 8 bases matching TRBD2. In germline, CDR1 is DFQATT, CDR2 SNEGSKA (reference sequence). With V trimmed by 0 bases and J by 5 bases, 6 bases remained unmatched. CDR3 length: 15 residues. The CDR3 DNA is TGCAGTGCTAGAGATTGGGGGACTAGAAACAATGAGCAGTTCTTC. It codes for CSARDWGTRNNEQFF.

V and J are TRBV5-1 and TRBJ1-2; D not certain. The CDR3 runs to 13 residues. Trimming removed 3 bases at V and 8 bases at J, with 14 bases between. The germline gives CDR1 SGHRS, CDR2 YFSETQ. CDR3 in DNA: TGCGCCAGCAGCTCGGTCCTGCCGGGGGGCTACACCTTC. It codes for CASSSVLPGGYTF.

J is TRBJ2-7 and V is TRBV10-3; D gene uncertain. CDR3 length: 13 residues. Per the germline V gene, CDR1 is ENHRY and CDR2 is SYGVKD. Trimming cost V 6 bases and J 1 base, with 10 bases left between them. The CDR3 loop is CAISQRSSYEQYF. The CDR3 DNA reads as TGTGCCATCAGCCAGCGCTCTTCCTACGAGCAGTACTTC.

This clonotype occurred a few times. V is TRBV3-1 and J is TRBJ1-6, with D possibly being TRBD1 (5 bases). Germline V gene sequence: CDR1 LGHDT, CDR2 YNNKEL (reference sequence). The CDR3 has 15 residues. Trimming removed 1 base at V and 7 bases at J, with 11 bases between. CDR3 sequence: CASSQGGTGNSPLHF. In nucleotides, the CDR3 is TGTGCCAGCAGCCAAGGTGGGACGGGAAATTCACCCCTCCACTTT.